This TCR beta chain was retrieved from a study of CD8 T cells in Susac syndrome. Reverse transcription of about 0.5 to 1 ug RNA used random hexamers. Multiplex immunoSEQ PCR targeted 54 Vbeta and 13 Jbeta TCR beta segments. TCRdb reanalysed the immunoSEQ multiplex PCR reads using MiXCR and keeps one entry per CDR3 protein. The table lists roughly 200,000 distinct CDR3 sequences, around 95% of them singletons. The germline gives CDR1 DFQATT, CDR2 SNEGSKA (reference sequence). V lost 6 bases, J lost 6 bases, and 12 bases lay in between. The CDR3 runs to 13 residues. This chain joins TRBV20-1 and TRBJ1-6; D gene unclear. Material: CD4+ T cells from PBMCs. This clonotype was obtained from a human donor in good health. The CDR3 protein is CSAKTLANSPLHF. The CDR3 nucleotides are TGCAGTGCCAAGACACTGGCTAATTCACCCCTCCACTTT.